These 11 T cell receptor beta chains were all obtained from the same sample, sequenced in a study of T cell responses to AZD1222 COVID-19 vaccine. Using immunoSEQ multiplex PCR, the repertoire was profiled, and TCRdb retains in-frame clones only, with some absent. This sample yields about 54,000 clones, of which around 84% are seen a single time; approximately 10% belongs to the top ten. Sequenced here: peripheral blood, sampled on day 0 of AZD1222 vaccination. The origin of the receptors is an adult in good health.

This chain connects TRBV5-8 to TRBJ1-1; 8 bases fit TRBD1. CDR1 is SGHTS, CDR2 YDEGEE, per germline. The CDR3 sequence is 15 residues long. Unmatched junction bases numbered 7, after V lost 1 base and J lost 5 bases. The CDR3 is CASSLWTRGPTEAFF. The CDR3, as DNA: TGTGCCAGCAGCTTGTGGACCAGGGGGCCTACTGAAGCTTTCTTT.

This sequence joins TRBV11-2 and TRBJ2-4; 7 bases agree with TRBD2. The germline gives CDR1 SGHAT, CDR2 FQNNGV. The CDR3 covers 15 residues. V shed 0 bases, J shed 2 bases, and the junction held 1 base outside the gene matches. The CDR3 nucleotides read TGTGCCAGCAGCTTAGAGGGACTACCCAAAAACATTCAGTACTTC. The encoded protein is CASSLEGLPKNIQYF.

The chain joins TRBV7-2 to TRBJ2-3; 8 nucleotides match TRBD2. The V gene's germline CDR1 is SGHTA and CDR2 FQGNSA. This CDR3 is 16 amino acids long. The V and J ends lost 0 bases and 1 base, in that order; junction bases with no gene match: 3. The CDR3 spells CASSLARRGGTDTQYF. CDR3 nucleotide sequence: TGTGCCAGCAGCTTAGCTAGGCGGGGGGGCACAGATACGCAGTATTTT.

The rearrangement joins TRBV5-1 to TRBJ2-7; 8 bases agree with TRBD2. Germline V lookup: CDR1 SGHRS, CDR2 YFSETQ. Trimming took 4 bases from V and 3 from J; bases not matched to a gene: 9. The length of the CDR3 is 15 residues. CDR3 loop: CASSPGLVGFYEQYF. CDR3 nucleotide sequence: TGCGCCAGCAGCCCGGGACTAGTAGGTTTCTACGAGCAGTACTTC. The variable domain in full, with the rest retrieved from reference TRBV5-1 and TRBJ2-7, is KAGVTQTPRYLIKTRGQQVTLSCSPISGHRSVSWYQQTPGQGLQFLFEYFSETQRNKGNFPGRFSGRQFSNSRSEMNVSTLELGDSALYLCASSPGLVGFYEQYFGPGTRLTVT.

This chain links TRBV27 with TRBJ1-6, with TRBD1 matching over 9 bases. V lost 6 bases, J lost 7 bases, and 4 bases stayed unmatched. Germline CDR1 is MNHEY and CDR2 is SMNVEV (reference sequence). There are 14 residues in the CDR3. The CDR3 reads CASRTGGENSPLHF. CDR3 in DNA: TGTGCCAGCAGGACAGGGGGGGAGAATTCACCCCTCCACTTT.

The V gene is TRBV10-2, the J gene TRBJ1-3; D may be TRBD1 (6 bases). The ends were cut back, 4 bases at V and 3 bases at J, with 10 bases in the middle. The CDR3 has 14 residues. The germline gives CDR1 WSHSY, CDR2 SAAADI. CDR3 bases: TGCGCCAGCAGTGTGACAGGCAATGGAAACACCATATATTTT. Translating gives CASSVTGNGNTIYF.

This chain links TRBV5-4 with TRBJ2-1, with 7 bases lining up with TRBD2. The CDR3 loop spans 14 amino acids. Germline V gene lookup returns CDR1 SGHNT and CDR2 YYREEE (reference sequence). Unmatched junction bases numbered 6, after V lost 2 bases and J lost 7 bases. The CDR3 reads CASSFEREANEQFF. The CDR3 region has the DNA TGTGCCAGCAGCTTCGAACGGGAGGCGAATGAGCAGTTCTTC. The variable domain in full, with the rest retrieved from reference TRBV5-4 and TRBJ2-1, is ETGVTQSPTHLIKTRGQQVTLRCSSQSGHNTVSWYQQALGQGPQFIFQYYREEENGRGNFPPRFSGLQFPNYSSELNVNALELDDSALYLCASSFEREANEQFFGPGTRLTVL.

This clone was observed once. The chain combines TRBV2 with TRBJ2-1; 9 nucleotides match TRBD2. Germline V gene sequence: CDR1 SNHLY, CDR2 FYNNEI. The trim removed 2 bases at V and 4 bases at J, leaving 6 bases unmatched. The CDR3 covers 16 residues. The CDR3 nucleotides are TGTGCCAGCAGTGAAAGGAGCGGGAGGACATACAATGAGCAGTTCTTC. Translating it yields CASSERSGRTYNEQFF.

V is TRBV28 and J is TRBJ1-1; tentative D call: TRBD1 (5 bases). The CDR3 length is 13 residues. The V and J ends lost 6 bases and 6 bases respectively, with 14 bases between them. CDR1 is MDHEN, CDR2 SYDVKM, per germline. The CDR3 coding sequence is TGTGCCAGCAGGATCAAAAGGGACCCTGAAGCTTTCTTT. It yields the protein CASRIKRDPEAFF. The full variable domain, its missing parts supplied by reference TRBV28 and TRBJ1-1, is DVKVTQSSRYLVKRTGEKVFLECVQDMDHENMFWYRQDPGLGLRLIYFSYDVKMKEKGDIPEGYSVSREKKERFSLILESASTNQTSMYLCASRIKRDPEAFFGQGTRLTVV.

The gene calls are TRBV6-2 or TRBV6-3 and TRBJ2-7, with TRBD2 matching 8 bases. V trimming: 0 bases; J trimming: 0 bases; junction bases outside the gene matches: 7. Per the germline V gene, CDR1 is MNHEY and CDR2 is SVGEGT. The CDR3 spans 17 residues. CDR3 in amino acids: CASSYSKASGLSYEQYF. Written as DNA, the CDR3 is TGTGCCAGCAGTTACTCGAAGGCTAGCGGGCTCTCCTACGAGCAGTACTTC.

The chain is built from TRBV4-1 and TRBJ2-7, with D possibly TRBD2 on 5 matching bases. Per the germline V gene, CDR1 is MGHRA and CDR2 is YSYEKL. This CDR3 comprises 15 residues. Trimming pared 4 bases from V and 6 bases from J, leaving 19 bases between. The CDR3 region has the DNA TGCGCCAGCAGCCCAGTCAGGAACTCCGAGGGCGAGCAGTACTTC. Translating gives CASSPVRNSEGEQYF.